This T cell receptor beta chain is from a study of CD8 T cells in ankylosing spondylitis. TCRdb independently ran MiXCR on the 5' RACE reads; one entry per CDR3 protein. The table includes 500,000 to 650,000 distinct CDR3 sequences, approximately 5% detected once. The CDR3 spans 16 residues. V was clipped by 4 bases and J by 5 bases; unmatched bases: 8. Per the germline V gene, CDR1 is SGHNT and CDR2 is YYREEE (reference sequence). With regard to this clonotype: The antigen remains unidentified.

Overall study findings and caveats: The study identified a TCR beta motif of roughly eight highly homologous variants that appeared characteristic of ankylosing spondylitis blood. Disease-linked clones reportedly showed significant enrichment in matched ankylosing spondylitis synovial fluid.

This sequence joins TRBV5-4 and TRBJ2-1, with 11 bases fitting TRBD2. Sequencing was carried out using blood, either unsorted or a sorted T cell fraction (not recorded which). This receptor was identified in a male donor with ankylosing spondylitis. CDR3 protein: CASSLPGLAENNEQFF. CDR3 nucleotide sequence: TGTGCCAGCAGCCTGCCGGGACTAGCGGAAAACAATGAGCAGTTCTTC.